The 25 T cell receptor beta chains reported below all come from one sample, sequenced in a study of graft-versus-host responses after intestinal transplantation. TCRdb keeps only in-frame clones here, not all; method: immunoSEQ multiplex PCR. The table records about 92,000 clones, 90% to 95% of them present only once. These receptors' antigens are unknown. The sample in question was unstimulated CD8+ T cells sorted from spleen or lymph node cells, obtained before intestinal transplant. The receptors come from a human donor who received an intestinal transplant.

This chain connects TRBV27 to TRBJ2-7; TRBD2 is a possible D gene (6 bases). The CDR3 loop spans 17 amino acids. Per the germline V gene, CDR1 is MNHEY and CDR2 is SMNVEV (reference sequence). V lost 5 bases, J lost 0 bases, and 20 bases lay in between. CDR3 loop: CASSRQPTLAFSYEQYF. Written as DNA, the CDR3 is TGTGCCAGCAGTAGACAACCAACTCTAGCGTTCTCCTACGAGCAGTACTTC.

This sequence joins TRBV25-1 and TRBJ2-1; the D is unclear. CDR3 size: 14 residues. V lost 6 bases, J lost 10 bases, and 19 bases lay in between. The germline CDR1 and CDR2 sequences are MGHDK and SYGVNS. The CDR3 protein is CASSPSPEAEEQFF. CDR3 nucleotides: TGTGCCAGCAGCCCCTCTCCCGAGGCAGAGGAGCAGTTCTTC. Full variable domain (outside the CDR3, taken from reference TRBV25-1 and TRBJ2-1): EADIYQTPRYLVIGTGKKITLECSQTMGHDKMYWYQQDPGMELHLIHYSYGVNSTEKGDLSSESTVSRIRTEHFPLTLESARPSHTSQYLCASSPSPEAEEQFFGPGTRLTVL.

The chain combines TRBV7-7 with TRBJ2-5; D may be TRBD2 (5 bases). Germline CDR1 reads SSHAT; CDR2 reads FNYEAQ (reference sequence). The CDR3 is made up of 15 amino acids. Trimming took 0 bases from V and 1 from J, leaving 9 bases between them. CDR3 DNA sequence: TGTGCCAGCAGCTTAGCGCCGGGGTCCCAAGAGACCCAGTACTTC. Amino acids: CASSLAPGSQETQYF.

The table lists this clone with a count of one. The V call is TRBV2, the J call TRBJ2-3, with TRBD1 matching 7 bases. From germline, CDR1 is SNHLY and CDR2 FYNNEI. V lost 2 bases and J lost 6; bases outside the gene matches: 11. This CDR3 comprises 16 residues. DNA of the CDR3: TGTGCCAGCAGTGAACCCCTCGACAGGGATGAGGATACGCAGTATTTT. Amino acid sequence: CASSEPLDRDEDTQYF. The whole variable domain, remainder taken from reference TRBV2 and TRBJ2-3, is EPEVTQTPSHQVTQMGQEVILRCVPISNHLYFYWYRQILGQKVEFLVSFYNNEISEKSEIFDDQFSVERPDGSNFTLKIRSTKLEDSAMYFCASSEPLDRDEDTQYFGPGTRLTVL.

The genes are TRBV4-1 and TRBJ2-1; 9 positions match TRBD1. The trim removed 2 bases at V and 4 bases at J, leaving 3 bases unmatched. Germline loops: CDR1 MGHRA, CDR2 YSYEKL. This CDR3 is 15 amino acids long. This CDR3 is CASSQKGQGYNEQFF. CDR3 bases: TGCGCCAGCAGCCAAAAGGGACAGGGATACAATGAGCAGTTCTTC.

The DNA of the CDR3 is TGCAGTGCTAAATACAATGAGCAGTTCTTC. This codes for CSAKYNEQFF. This chain uses TRBV20-1 with TRBJ2-1; D gene unclear. Trimming shortened V by 4 bases and J by 4 bases, and 2 bases separated the two germline ends. Germline V lookup: CDR1 DFQATT, CDR2 SNEGSKA (reference sequence). CDR3 length equals 10 residues.

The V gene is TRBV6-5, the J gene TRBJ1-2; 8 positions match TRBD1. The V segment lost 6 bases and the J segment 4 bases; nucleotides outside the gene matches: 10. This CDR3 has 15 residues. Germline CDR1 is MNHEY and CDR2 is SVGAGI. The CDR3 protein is CASRPPGQVIYGYTF. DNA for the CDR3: TGTGCCAGCAGGCCCCCGGGACAGGTTATCTATGGCTACACCTTC.

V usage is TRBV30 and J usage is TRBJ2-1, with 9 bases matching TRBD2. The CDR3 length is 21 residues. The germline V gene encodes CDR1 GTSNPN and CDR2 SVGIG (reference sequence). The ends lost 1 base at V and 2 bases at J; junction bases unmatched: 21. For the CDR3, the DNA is TGTGCCTGGAGTGGCTCCTGGACAGAGGGCCTAGCGGGAAGGACCTACAATGAGCAGTTCTTC. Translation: CAWSGSWTEGLAGRTYNEQFF.

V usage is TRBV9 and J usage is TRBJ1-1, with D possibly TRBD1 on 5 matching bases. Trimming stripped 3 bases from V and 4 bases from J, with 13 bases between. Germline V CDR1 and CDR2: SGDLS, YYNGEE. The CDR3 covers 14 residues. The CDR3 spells CASSGPVGGTEAFF. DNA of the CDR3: TGTGCCAGCAGCGGGCCGGTCGGGGGCACTGAAGCTTTCTTT. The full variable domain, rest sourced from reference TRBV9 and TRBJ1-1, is DSGVTQTPKHLITATGQRVTLRCSPRSGDLSVYWYQQSLDQGLQFLIQYYNGEERAKGNILERFSAQQFPDLHSELNLSSLELGDSALYFCASSGPVGGTEAFFGQGTRLTVV.

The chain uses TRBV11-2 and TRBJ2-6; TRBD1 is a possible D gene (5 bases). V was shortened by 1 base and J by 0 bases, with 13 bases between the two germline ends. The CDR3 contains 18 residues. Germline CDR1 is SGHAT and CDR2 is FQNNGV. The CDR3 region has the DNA TGTGCCAGCAGCTTAGCCCTCGACAGCAGCTCTGGGGCCAACGTCCTGACTTTC. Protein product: CASSLALDSSSGANVLTF. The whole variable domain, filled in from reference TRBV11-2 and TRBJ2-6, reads EAGVAQSPRYKIIEKRQSVAFWCNPISGHATLYWYQQILGQGPKLLIQFQNNGVVDDSQLPKDRFSAERLKGVDSTLKIQPAKLEDSAVYLCASSLALDSSSGANVLTFGAGSRLTVL.

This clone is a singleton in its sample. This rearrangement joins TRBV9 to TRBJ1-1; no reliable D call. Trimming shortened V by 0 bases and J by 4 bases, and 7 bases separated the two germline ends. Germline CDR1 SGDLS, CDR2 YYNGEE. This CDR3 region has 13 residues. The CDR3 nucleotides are TGTGCCAGCAGCGTAGTTCCCTTCACTGAAGCTTTCTTT. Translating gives CASSVVPFTEAFF. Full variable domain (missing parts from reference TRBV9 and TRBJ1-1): DSGVTQTPKHLITATGQRVTLRCSPRSGDLSVYWYQQSLDQGLQFLIQYYNGEERAKGNILERFSAQQFPDLHSELNLSSLELGDSALYFCASSVVPFTEAFFGQGTRLTVV.

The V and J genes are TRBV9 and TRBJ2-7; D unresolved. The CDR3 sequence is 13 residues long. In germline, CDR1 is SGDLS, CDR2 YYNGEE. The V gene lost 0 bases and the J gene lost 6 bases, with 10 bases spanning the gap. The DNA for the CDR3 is TGTGCCAGCAGCGTAGGTGGTTTAGGCGAGCAGTACTTC. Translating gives CASSVGGLGEQYF.

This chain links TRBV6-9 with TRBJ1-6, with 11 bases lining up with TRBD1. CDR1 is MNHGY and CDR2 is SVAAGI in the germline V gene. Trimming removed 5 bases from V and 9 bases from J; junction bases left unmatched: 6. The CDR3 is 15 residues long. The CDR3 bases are TGTGCCAGCAGTGAAGCTGGGACAGGGGGTTCACCCCTCCACTTT. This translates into CASSEAGTGGSPLHF.

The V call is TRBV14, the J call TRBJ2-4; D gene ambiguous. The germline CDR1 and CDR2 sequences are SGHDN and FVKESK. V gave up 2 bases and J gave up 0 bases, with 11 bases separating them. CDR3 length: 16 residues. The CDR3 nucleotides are TGTGCCAGCAGCCAAACGAGAGCGTTAGCCAAAAACATTCAGTACTTC. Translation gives CASSQTRALAKNIQYF.

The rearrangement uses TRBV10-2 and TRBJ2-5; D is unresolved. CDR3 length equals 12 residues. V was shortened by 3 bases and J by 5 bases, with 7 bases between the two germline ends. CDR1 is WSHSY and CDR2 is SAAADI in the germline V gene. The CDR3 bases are TGCGCCAGCAGTGACTGGCGGGAGACCCAGTACTTC. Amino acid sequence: CASSDWRETQYF.

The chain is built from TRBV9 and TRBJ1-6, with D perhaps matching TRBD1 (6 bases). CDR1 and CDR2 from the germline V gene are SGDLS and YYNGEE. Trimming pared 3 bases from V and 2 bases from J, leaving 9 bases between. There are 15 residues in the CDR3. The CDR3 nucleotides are TGTGCCAGCAGCGCGGAGGGGGCCTATAATTCACCCCTCCACTTT. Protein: CASSAEGAYNSPLHF. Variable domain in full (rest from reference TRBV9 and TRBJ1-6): DSGVTQTPKHLITATGQRVTLRCSPRSGDLSVYWYQQSLDQGLQFLIQYYNGEERAKGNILERFSAQQFPDLHSELNLSSLELGDSALYFCASSAEGAYNSPLHFGNGTRLTVT.

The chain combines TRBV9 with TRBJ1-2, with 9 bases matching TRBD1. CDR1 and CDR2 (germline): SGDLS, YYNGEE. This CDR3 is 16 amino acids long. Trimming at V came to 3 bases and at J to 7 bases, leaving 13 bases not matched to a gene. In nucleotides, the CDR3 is TGTGCCAGCAGCGCTTCCTACCGGGACAGGGTAGGTGGCTACACCTTC. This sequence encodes CASSASYRDRVGGYTF.

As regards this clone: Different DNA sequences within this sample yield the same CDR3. The CDR3 loop reads CASSLSRWNQPQHF. The CDR3 DNA follows: TGTGCCAGCAGTTTATCCCGCTGGAATCAGCCCCAGCATTTT. V and J are TRBV27 and TRBJ1-5; D is unresolved. Trimming removed 0 bases from V and 4 bases from J, with 7 bases in between. CDR3 size: 14 residues. Germline lookup yields CDR1 MNHEY and CDR2 SMNVEV (reference sequence).

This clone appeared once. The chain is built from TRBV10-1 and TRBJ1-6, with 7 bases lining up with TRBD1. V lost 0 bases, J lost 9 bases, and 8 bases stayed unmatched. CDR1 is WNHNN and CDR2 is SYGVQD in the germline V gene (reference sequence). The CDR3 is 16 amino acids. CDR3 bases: TGCGCCAGCAGTGAGTCTAATCCCACAGGGGTTTCACCCCTCCACTTT. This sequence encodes CASSESNPTGVSPLHF.

The CDR3 DNA follows: TGCGCCAGCAGGGACCTTGGCCGGGAGACCCAGTACTTC. Translated: CASRDLGRETQYF. J is TRBJ2-5 and V is TRBV5-1; D gene unclear. Trimming took 5 bases from V and 5 from J, leaving 13 bases between them. CDR3 size: 13 residues. CDR1 SGHRS and CDR2 YFSETQ come from the germline V gene.

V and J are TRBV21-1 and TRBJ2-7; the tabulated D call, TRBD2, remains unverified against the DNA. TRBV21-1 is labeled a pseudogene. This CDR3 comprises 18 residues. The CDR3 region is CASAHSGTSYNLSYEQYF. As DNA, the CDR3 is TGTGCCAGCGCGCACTCCGGGACTAGTTATAATTTATCCTACGAGCAGTACTTC.

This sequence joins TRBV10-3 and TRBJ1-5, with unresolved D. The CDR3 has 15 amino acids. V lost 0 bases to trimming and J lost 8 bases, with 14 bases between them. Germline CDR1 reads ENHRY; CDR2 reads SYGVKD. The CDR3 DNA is TGTGCCATCAGTGAGTCTTTTACAGATGGGGAGCCCCAGCATTTT. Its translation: CAISESFTDGEPQHF.

The CDR3 nucleotides read TGTGCCACCAGCAAACTACCCCTGCGGGAGGGCCGCCAGACAGATACGCAGTATTTT. Residues: CATSKLPLREGRQTDTQYF. The chain recombines TRBV15 with TRBJ2-3; 9 nucleotides agree with TRBD2. CDR3 size: 19 residues. Trimming took 4 bases from V and 3 from J; bases not matched to a gene: 17. Germline V gene data show CDR1 as LNHNV and CDR2 as YYDKDF (reference sequence).

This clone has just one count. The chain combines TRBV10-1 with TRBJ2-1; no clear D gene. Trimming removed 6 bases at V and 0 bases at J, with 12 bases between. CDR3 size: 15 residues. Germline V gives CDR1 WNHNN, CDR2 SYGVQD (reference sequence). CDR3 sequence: CASSLTQSSYNEQFF. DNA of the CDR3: TGCGCCAGCAGCCTAACGCAGAGCTCCTACAATGAGCAGTTCTTC.

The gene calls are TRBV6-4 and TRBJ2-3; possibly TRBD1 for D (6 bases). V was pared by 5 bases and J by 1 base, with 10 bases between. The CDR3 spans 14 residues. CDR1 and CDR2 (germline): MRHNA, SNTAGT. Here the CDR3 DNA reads TGTGCCAGCAGTCTGACAGGAGGCACAGATACGCAGTATTTT. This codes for CASSLTGGTDTQYF.